A selection of T cell receptor beta chains follows, all from one sample in a study of T cells in Graves' hyperthyroidism and ophthalmopathy. Via MiXCR, TCRdb re-called the multiplex PCR reads, giving one row per CDR3 protein. The sample lists around 620,000 distinct CDR3 sequences; approximately 15% were seen once. Sequencing was carried out using blood. The receptors shown here come from a woman aged 18-29 years with Graves' ophthalmopathy. The CDR3 runs from the conserved cysteine through the conserved F or W. A D gene is named only where the DNA matches it firmly. Size values are once, few and many counts, or a class for expanded clones, and some rows have none.

v_call: TRBV9
d_call: .
clone_size: few
j_call: TRBJ2-7
cdr3_nt: TGTGCCAGCAGCGTAGGAACCACCGGACGGGACCACTCCTACGAGCAGTACTTC
cdr3_aa: CASSVGTTGRDHSYEQYF

v_call: TRBV20-1
d_call: .
clone_size: many
j_call: TRBJ2-7
cdr3_nt: TGCAGTGCTATAGCGCCGACCATCTACGAGCAGTACTTC
cdr3_aa: CSAIAPTIYEQYF

v_call: TRBV3-1
d_call: .
clone_size: many
j_call: TRBJ1-5
cdr3_nt: TGTGCCAGCAGTCCCGAAGACCTCGGACAGCCCCAGCATTTT
cdr3_aa: CASSPEDLGQPQHF

v_call: TRBV7-9
d_call: .
clone_size: .
j_call: TRBJ1-4
cdr3_nt: TGTGCCAGCAGCTTAGAAGGAGGGTATGGGGAAAAACTGTTTTTT
cdr3_aa: CASSLEGGYGEKLFF

v_call: TRBV19
d_call: .
clone_size: few
j_call: TRBJ2-6
cdr3_nt: TGTGCCAGTATCCCCACGATCTTCTCTGGGGCCAACGTCCTGACTTTC
cdr3_aa: CASIPTIFSGANVLTF

v_call: TRBV7-2
d_call: .
clone_size: many
j_call: TRBJ2-1
cdr3_nt: TGTGCCAGCAAGTCGGGAGCTCTGAGCTCCTACAATGAGCAGTTCTTC
cdr3_aa: CASKSGALSSYNEQFF

v_call: TRBV7-3
d_call: .
clone_size: many
j_call: TRBJ2-1
cdr3_nt: TGTGCCAGCAGCGTCGGACCGGCCCACAATGAGCAGTTCTTC
cdr3_aa: CASSVGPAHNEQFF

v_call: TRBV19
d_call: .
clone_size: few
j_call: TRBJ1-5
cdr3_nt: TGTGCCAGTAGTATTGGATGGTTGCGGGGGGAGAGCAATCAGCCCCAGCATTTT
cdr3_aa: CASSIGWLRGESNQPQHF

v_call: TRBV9
d_call: .
clone_size: few
j_call: TRBJ1-2
cdr3_nt: TGTGCCAGCAGCTCGGCCGTCCGCCTGGGGGAGGGCTACACCTTC
cdr3_aa: CASSSAVRLGEGYTF

v_call: TRBV6-5
d_call: TRBD2
clone_size: many
j_call: TRBJ2-5
cdr3_nt: TGTGCCAGCAGTTACTCGACTAGCGGGGAAGAGACCCAGTACTTC
cdr3_aa: CASSYSTSGEETQYF

v_call: TRBV28
d_call: TRBD2
clone_size: many
j_call: TRBJ2-7
cdr3_nt: TGTGCCAGCCTTTCGGGGGGGCTCTACGAGCAGTACTTC
cdr3_aa: CASLSGGLYEQYF

v_call: TRBV2
d_call: .
clone_size: many
j_call: TRBJ2-5
cdr3_nt: TGTGCCAGCAGTCCGGCGGGACGAGGGACCCAGTACTTC
cdr3_aa: CASSPAGRGTQYF

v_call: TRBV20-1
d_call: .
clone_size: .
j_call: TRBJ2-2
cdr3_nt: TGCAGTGCTAGGAATAGCAGGAGGGTTATCGGGGAGCTGTTTTTT
cdr3_aa: CSARNSRRVIGELFF

v_call: TRBV7-3
d_call: .
clone_size: many
j_call: TRBJ2-3
cdr3_nt: TGTGCCAGCAGCTTAAGTGCGGACTCCTGGGGAGATACGCAGTATTTT
cdr3_aa: CASSLSADSWGDTQYF

v_call: TRBV7-9
d_call: .
clone_size: many
j_call: TRBJ1-2
cdr3_nt: TGTGCCAGCAGCTTAAAAGGCGCGGAGGGTTATGGCTACACCTTC
cdr3_aa: CASSLKGAEGYGYTF

v_call: TRBV7-9
d_call: .
clone_size: few
j_call: TRBJ2-1
cdr3_nt: TGTGCCAGCAGCTTAGAACTACGGCTAGCGGAGCAGTTCTTC
cdr3_aa: CASSLELRLAEQFF

v_call: TRBV5-6
d_call: TRBD2
clone_size: many
j_call: TRBJ2-7
cdr3_nt: TGTGCCAGCAGCTTGGCAGGGCTAGCGGGCGAAGGTCCGGGTTACGAGCAGTACTTC
cdr3_aa: CASSLAGLAGEGPGYEQYF

v_call: TRBV28
d_call: TRBD1
clone_size: many
j_call: TRBJ1-1
cdr3_nt: TGTGCCAGCAGTTTGCTCCAGGGGGCCTTGAACACTGAAGCTTTCTTT
cdr3_aa: CASSLLQGALNTEAFF

v_call: TRBV12-3/TRBV12-4
d_call: .
clone_size: many
j_call: TRBJ2-7
cdr3_nt: TGTGCCAGCAACCCGGGACTCTCCTACGAGCAGTACTTC
cdr3_aa: CASNPGLSYEQYF

v_call: TRBV6-1
d_call: .
clone_size: .
j_call: TRBJ2-1
cdr3_nt: TGTGCCAGCAGTGGAAGCGGAGACAATGAGCAGTTCTTC
cdr3_aa: CASSGSGDNEQFF

v_call: TRBV12-3/TRBV12-4
d_call: TRBD2
clone_size: many
j_call: TRBJ2-5
cdr3_nt: TGTGCCAGCAGTTTCGTAGCGGGGGCGCAAGAGACCCAGTACTTC
cdr3_aa: CASSFVAGAQETQYF

v_call: TRBV19
d_call: TRBD2
clone_size: .
j_call: TRBJ2-3
cdr3_nt: TGTGCCAGTAGTATAAGGCTAGCGGTCGATACGCAGTATTTT
cdr3_aa: CASSIRLAVDTQYF

v_call: TRBV6-2/TRBV6-3
d_call: TRBD2
clone_size: few
j_call: TRBJ2-3
cdr3_nt: TGTGCCAGCAGTTGGGGACTAGCGGGAGATGGCGCAGATACGCAGTATTTT
cdr3_aa: CASSWGLAGDGADTQYF

v_call: TRBV5-6
d_call: .
clone_size: .
j_call: TRBJ1-2
cdr3_nt: TGTGCCAGCAGCTTTAGAGGGCCGGGTAACTATGGCTACACCTTC
cdr3_aa: CASSFRGPGNYGYTF

v_call: TRBV5-1
d_call: .
clone_size: .
j_call: TRBJ2-7
cdr3_nt: TGCGCCAGCAGCTTGCCACAGGGCACTTCCTCCTACGAGCAGTACTTC
cdr3_aa: CASSLPQGTSSYEQYF

v_call: TRBV3-1
d_call: TRBD2
clone_size: many
j_call: TRBJ2-3
cdr3_nt: TGTGCCAGCAGCCAAGTCAGCGGGATAGGGGATACGCAGTATTTT
cdr3_aa: CASSQVSGIGDTQYF

v_call: TRBV7-2
d_call: TRBD2
clone_size: .
j_call: TRBJ2-1
cdr3_nt: TGTGCCAGCAGCTCGTGGACTAGCGGCGAGCAGTTCTTC
cdr3_aa: CASSSWTSGEQFF

v_call: TRBV6-2/TRBV6-3
d_call: TRBD1
clone_size: .
j_call: TRBJ1-2
cdr3_nt: TGTGCCAGCAGCCTAAGTATAGGGATGAACACCGGGACAGGGGGCGATGGCTACACCTTC
cdr3_aa: CASSLSIGMNTGTGGDGYTF

v_call: TRBV20-1
d_call: .
clone_size: .
j_call: TRBJ2-2
cdr3_nt: TGCAGTGCTAGGACGAACACCGGGGAGCTGTTTTTT
cdr3_aa: CSARTNTGELFF

v_call: TRBV6-1
d_call: TRBD2
clone_size: many
j_call: TRBJ2-1
cdr3_nt: TGTGCCAGCAGTTCAACTAGCGGGAGGGTTAATGAGCAGTTCTTC
cdr3_aa: CASSSTSGRVNEQFF

v_call: TRBV6-1
d_call: .
clone_size: .
j_call: TRBJ1-6
cdr3_nt: TGTGCCTTACAGGGTTTTTATAATTCACCCCTCCACTTT
cdr3_aa: CALQGFYNSPLHF

v_call: TRBV28
d_call: .
clone_size: many
j_call: TRBJ1-2
cdr3_nt: TGTGCCAGCAGTTTATCGGTTAACTATGGCTACACCTTC
cdr3_aa: CASSLSVNYGYTF

v_call: TRBV6-1
d_call: .
clone_size: many
j_call: TRBJ2-7
cdr3_nt: TGTGCCAGCAGTGTGGGGAGCTACGAGCAGTACTTC
cdr3_aa: CASSVGSYEQYF

v_call: TRBV5-4
d_call: .
clone_size: .
j_call: TRBJ2-5
cdr3_nt: TGTGCCAGCAGCTCCCCGGCAGTAAAAGAGACCCAGTACTTC
cdr3_aa: CASSSPAVKETQYF

v_call: TRBV29-1
d_call: .
clone_size: .
j_call: TRBJ1-2
cdr3_nt: TGCAGCGTTTCAGAGAGGGGGACCTCGGGGCGCTACACCTTC
cdr3_aa: CSVSERGTSGRYTF

v_call: TRBV9
d_call: TRBD2
clone_size: few
j_call: TRBJ2-1
cdr3_nt: TGTGCCAGCAGCGCCCGGACTAGCGGGAGTGATGAGCAGTTCTTC
cdr3_aa: CASSARTSGSDEQFF

v_call: TRBV12-3/TRBV12-4
d_call: TRBD2
clone_size: few
j_call: TRBJ2-3
cdr3_nt: TGTGCCAGCAGTTCCGGGACTAGCGACCTCTTCACGCAGTATTTT
cdr3_aa: CASSSGTSDLFTQYF

v_call: TRBV20-1
d_call: .
clone_size: many
j_call: TRBJ1-6
cdr3_nt: TGCAGTGCTAGAGATCCAGAGGGACGGAGTATCCTTAATTCACCCCTCCACTTT
cdr3_aa: CSARDPEGRSILNSPLHF

v_call: TRBV19
d_call: .
clone_size: many
j_call: TRBJ1-1
cdr3_nt: TGTGCCAGTAGTATACTCCCCGAGAGGGGGAACACTGAAGCTTTCTTT
cdr3_aa: CASSILPERGNTEAFF

v_call: TRBV29-1
d_call: .
clone_size: .
j_call: TRBJ1-2
cdr3_nt: TGCAGCGTTGAGGGGGGGGGGAGGGCTAACTATGGCTACACCTTC
cdr3_aa: CSVEGGGRANYGYTF

v_call: TRBV28
d_call: .
clone_size: many
j_call: TRBJ2-3
cdr3_nt: TGTGCCAGCACCACCCAAGATACGCAGTATTTT
cdr3_aa: CASTTQDTQYF

v_call: TRBV7-8
d_call: .
clone_size: many
j_call: TRBJ2-1
cdr3_nt: TGTGCCAGCAGCTTATTGGGGGAGGTCAATGAGCAGTTCTTC
cdr3_aa: CASSLLGEVNEQFF

v_call: TRBV28
d_call: .
clone_size: few
j_call: TRBJ1-4
cdr3_nt: TGTGCCAGCAGTTTATTTACCGGGCGCGCTAATGAAAAACTGTTTTTT
cdr3_aa: CASSLFTGRANEKLFF

v_call: TRBV18
d_call: TRBD2
clone_size: few
j_call: TRBJ2-4
cdr3_nt: TGTGCCAGCTCGGTCGGGACTAGCGGGACGGGAAACATTCAGTACTTC
cdr3_aa: CASSVGTSGTGNIQYF

v_call: TRBV24-1
d_call: .
clone_size: few
j_call: TRBJ2-2
cdr3_nt: TGTGCCACCAGTGATTTGACGGACGTAACGAACACCGGGGAGCTGTTTTTT
cdr3_aa: CATSDLTDVTNTGELFF

v_call: TRBV4-2
d_call: TRBD2
clone_size: few
j_call: TRBJ2-3
cdr3_nt: TGTGCCAGCAGCCAGGGGGAAGCTAGCGGGAGGTGGTATTTT
cdr3_aa: CASSQGEASGRWYF

v_call: TRBV29-1
d_call: .
clone_size: many
j_call: TRBJ1-2
cdr3_nt: TGCAGCGTTGATGCGGCAAGAGCTAACTATGGCTACACCTTC
cdr3_aa: CSVDAARANYGYTF

v_call: TRBV7-2
d_call: .
clone_size: many
j_call: TRBJ2-1
cdr3_nt: TGTGCCAGCAGCTTAGGTTTAGACCGCAATTCGTTCTTC
cdr3_aa: CASSLGLDRNSFF

v_call: TRBV20-1
d_call: .
clone_size: few
j_call: TRBJ2-3
cdr3_nt: TGCAGTGCCGGAGAAACAGGAGATACGCAGTATTTT
cdr3_aa: CSAGETGDTQYF

v_call: TRBV14
d_call: .
clone_size: .
j_call: TRBJ1-1
cdr3_nt: TGTGCCAGCAGCCAAAAATCGAGGGGCGGCACTGAAGCTTTCTTT
cdr3_aa: CASSQKSRGGTEAFF